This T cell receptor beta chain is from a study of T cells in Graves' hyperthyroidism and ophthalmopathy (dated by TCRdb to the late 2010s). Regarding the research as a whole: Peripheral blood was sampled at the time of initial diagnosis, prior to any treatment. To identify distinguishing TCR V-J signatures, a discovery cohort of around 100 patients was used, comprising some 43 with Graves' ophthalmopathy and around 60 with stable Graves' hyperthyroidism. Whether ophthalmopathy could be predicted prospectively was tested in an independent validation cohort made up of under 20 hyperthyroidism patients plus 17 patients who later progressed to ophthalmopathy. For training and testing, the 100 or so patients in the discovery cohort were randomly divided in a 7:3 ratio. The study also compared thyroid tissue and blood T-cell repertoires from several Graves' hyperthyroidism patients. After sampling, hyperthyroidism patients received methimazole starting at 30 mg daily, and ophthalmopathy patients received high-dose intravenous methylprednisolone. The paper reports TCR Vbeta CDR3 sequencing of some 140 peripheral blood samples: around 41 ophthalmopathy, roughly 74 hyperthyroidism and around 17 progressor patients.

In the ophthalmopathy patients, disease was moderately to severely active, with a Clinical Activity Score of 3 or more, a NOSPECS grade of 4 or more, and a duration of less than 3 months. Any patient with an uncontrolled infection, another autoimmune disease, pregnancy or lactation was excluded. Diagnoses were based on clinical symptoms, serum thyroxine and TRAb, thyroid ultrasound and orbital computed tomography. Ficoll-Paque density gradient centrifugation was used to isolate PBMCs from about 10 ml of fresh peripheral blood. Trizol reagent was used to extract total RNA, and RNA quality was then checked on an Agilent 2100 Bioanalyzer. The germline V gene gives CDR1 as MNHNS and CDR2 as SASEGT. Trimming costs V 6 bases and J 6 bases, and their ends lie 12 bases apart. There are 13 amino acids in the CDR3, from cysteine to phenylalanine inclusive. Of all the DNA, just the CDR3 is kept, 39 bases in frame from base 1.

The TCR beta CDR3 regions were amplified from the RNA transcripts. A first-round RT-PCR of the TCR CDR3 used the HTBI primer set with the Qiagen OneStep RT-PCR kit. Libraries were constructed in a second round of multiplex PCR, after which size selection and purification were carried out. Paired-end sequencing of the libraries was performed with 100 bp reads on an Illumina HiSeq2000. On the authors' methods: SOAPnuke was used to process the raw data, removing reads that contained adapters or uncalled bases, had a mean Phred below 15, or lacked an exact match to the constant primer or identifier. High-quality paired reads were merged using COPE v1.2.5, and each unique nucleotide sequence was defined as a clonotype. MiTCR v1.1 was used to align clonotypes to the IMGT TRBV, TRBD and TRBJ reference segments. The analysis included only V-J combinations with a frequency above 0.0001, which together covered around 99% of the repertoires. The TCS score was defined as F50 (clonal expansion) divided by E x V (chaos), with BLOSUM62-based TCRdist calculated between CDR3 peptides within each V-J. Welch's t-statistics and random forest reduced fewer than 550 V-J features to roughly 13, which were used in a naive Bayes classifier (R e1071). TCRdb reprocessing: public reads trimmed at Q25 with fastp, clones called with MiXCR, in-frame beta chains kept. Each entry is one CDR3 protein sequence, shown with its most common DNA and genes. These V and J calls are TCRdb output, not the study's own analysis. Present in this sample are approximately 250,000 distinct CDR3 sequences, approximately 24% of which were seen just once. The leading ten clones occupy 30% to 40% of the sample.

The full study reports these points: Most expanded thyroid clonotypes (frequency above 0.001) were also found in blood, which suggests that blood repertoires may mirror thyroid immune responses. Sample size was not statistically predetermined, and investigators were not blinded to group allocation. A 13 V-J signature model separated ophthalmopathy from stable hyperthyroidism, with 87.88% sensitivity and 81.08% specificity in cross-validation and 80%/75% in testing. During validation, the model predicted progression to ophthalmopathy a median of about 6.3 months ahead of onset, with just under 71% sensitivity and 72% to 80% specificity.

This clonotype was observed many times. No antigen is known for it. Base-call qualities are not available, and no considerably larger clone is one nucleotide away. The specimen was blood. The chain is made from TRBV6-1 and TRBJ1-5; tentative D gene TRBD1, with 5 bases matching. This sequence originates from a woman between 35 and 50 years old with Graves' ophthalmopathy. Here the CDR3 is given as CASSFGGGQPQHF. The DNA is TGTGCCAGCAGCTTTGGGGGTGGTCAGCCCCAGCATTTT.